This entry lists 24 T cell receptor beta chains sequenced from one sample in a study of tumor-infiltrating lymphocytes in primary liver carcinoma (dated by TCRdb to 2016 to 2017). Total RNA and DNA were co-extracted from about 19-30 mg of bulk tissue with the AllPrep DNA/RNA mini kit, without cell sorting. TCRdb shows the sequencer as Illumina HiSeq 2500. Starting from approximately 500 ng total RNA, TCRbeta-specific cDNA was produced by reverse transcription with a constant-region primer and ProtoScript II reverse transcriptase. TCRbeta libraries were built with three nested multiplex PCR rounds, a slightly modified ARM-PCR procedure. Each of the first two PCR rounds ran for nine to ten cycles and used multiplex TRBV1-TRBV30 forward primers together with a Cbeta reverse primer. The raw public data were reprocessed by TCRdb itself: fastp quality trimming at Q25, MiXCR clonotype calling, in-frame beta chains only. Rows matching on CDR3 protein sequence are summarized as one entry with the most common DNA and genes. A total of fewer than 40,000 distinct CDR3 sequences appear in this sample, about 71% of them only once. The top ten clonotypes cover 25% to 35% of the sample.

The sequencing input was liver tumor tissue from sampling region 3. The sample's cell subset or site, from its label and the paper: tumor region T3, left-lateral pole. These receptors all stem from a woman in her 30s with primary liver carcinoma and hepatitis B virus infection.

This sequence joins TRBV30 and TRBJ1-4; a possible D gene is TRBD1 (6 bases). The CDR3 has 15 amino acids. The germline CDR1 and CDR2 sequences are GTSNPN and SVGIG (reference sequence). Trimming took off 3 bases at V and 8 bases at J, with 19 bases between the two ends. For the CDR3, the DNA is TGTGCCTGGAGCGTAGCAGGGGCCAGTGGAGAAAAACTGTTTTTT. It yields the protein CAWSVAGASGEKLFF.

As to this clonotype: A junction end diverges from the germline sequence, so it may reflect a read error. The rearrangement uses TRBV5-1 and TRBJ2-2; no firm D call. The CDR3 is 13 amino acids. Germline CDR1 SGHRS, CDR2 YFSETQ. CDR3 region: CANSLVETEELFF. CDR3 sequence (DNA): TGCGCCAACAGCTTGGTAGAGACCGAGGAGCTGTTTTTT.

About this clonotype: One end of the junction does not line up with germline, which may come from a read error. The chain joins TRBV4-1 to TRBJ2-6; D is perhaps TRBD1 (5 bases). This CDR3 spans 17 amino acids. CDR1 MGHRA and CDR2 YSYEKL come from the germline V gene. This chain's CDR3 is CASGQDSRVSGANVLTF. The CDR3 coding sequence is TGCGCCAGCGGCCAAGACTCCAGGGTCTCTGGGGCCAACGTCCTGACTTTC.

Worth noting for this clonotype: At one boundary the junction diverges from the germline segment, which might be a read error. This chain joins TRBV11-2 and TRBJ1-1, with a weak D call TRBD1 (6 bases). The germline gives CDR1 SGHAT, CDR2 FQNNGV. The CDR3 spans 15 residues. The CDR3 nucleotides are TGTGCTAGCAGCGTAGACGGACAGTTTATCACTGAAGCTTTCTTT. Protein sequence: CASSVDGQFITEAFF.

On this clonotype: A read error may be the cause here, since a much bigger clone is one base away. V usage is TRBV6-9 and J usage is TRBJ2-7; 9 bases fit TRBD1. V was pared by 8 bases and J by 5 bases, with 10 bases of the junction left unmatched. CDR3 size: 14 residues. In germline, CDR1 is MNHGY, CDR2 SVAAGI. CDR3 region: CASLRDRVQDEQYF. CDR3 in DNA: TGTGCCAGCCTCAGGGACAGGGTGCAAGACGAGCAGTACTTC.

Remarks on this clonotype: The junction differs from germline at one of its ends, possibly a read error. The V call is TRBV10-2, the J call TRBJ1-1, with D uncertain. The germline CDR1 and CDR2 sequences are WSHSY and SAAADI. This CDR3 has 14 amino acids. CDR3 residues: CASGESKAGTEAFF. Written as DNA, the CDR3 is TGTGCCAGCGGTGAGTCGAAGGCGGGCACGGAAGCTTTCTTT.

This clonotype was counted at least ten times. V gene TRBV20-1 combines with J gene TRBJ2-1; 9 bases align to TRBD2. Trimming at V came to 0 bases and at J to 7 bases, leaving 4 bases not matched to a gene. The CDR3 is 14 residues long. CDR1 DFQATT and CDR2 SNEGSKA come from the germline V gene (reference sequence). The CDR3 here is CSARDKTSGNEQFF. CDR3 nucleotides: TGCAGTGCTAGAGATAAGACTAGCGGTAATGAGCAGTTCTTC.

Details on this clonotype: This may be a read error: a much more frequent sequence differs by one nucleotide. The chain links TRBV6-1 to TRBJ1-1; no clear D. Germline lookup yields CDR1 MNHNS and CDR2 SASEGT. Trimming took off 10 bases at V and 4 bases at J, with 22 bases between the two ends. The CDR3 contains 15 residues. CDR3 in amino acids: CAITLEWFSGTEAFF. The CDR3 DNA reads TGTGCCATTACCTTGGAATGGTTTAGCGGCACTGAAGCTTTCTTT.

The rearrangement uses TRBV4-3 and TRBJ2-1; D is ambiguous. The CDR3 has 14 amino acids. In germline, CDR1 is LGHNA, CDR2 YSLEER. Trimming pared 9 bases from V and 6 bases from J, leaving 18 bases between. CDR3 nucleotides: TGCGCCAGTAGGAACACAGAGTTGGTCAATGAGCAGTTCTTC. This encodes CASRNTELVNEQFF.

On this clonotype: The CDR3 end shows no conserved phenylalanine or tryptophan, and so a read error is likely. V gene TRBV30 combines with J gene TRBJ2-7, with D unresolved. The CDR3 covers 12 residues. CDR1 GTSNPN and CDR2 SVGIG come from the germline V gene (reference sequence). Trimming left V 4 bases short and J 4 bases short, with 11 bases between. The CDR3 DNA reads as TGTGCCTGGAATGAAGCTTTATACGAGCAGTACTAC. Translated: CAWNEALYEQYY.

A word on this clonotype: The conserved closing phenylalanine or tryptophan is absent in this CDR3, likely reflecting a read error. CDR3: CVSSQGAGTLTGELFL. The CDR3, as DNA: TGCGTCAGCAGCCAAGGGGCAGGGACCCTCACCGGGGAGCTGTTTTTG. This chain joins TRBV4-3 and TRBJ2-2, with D perhaps assigned TRBD1 or TRBD2 (5 bases each). Germline loops: CDR1 LGHNA, CDR2 YSLEER. CDR3 length: 16 residues.

A note on this clonotype: The junction departs from germline at one end; a sequencing error may be responsible. This sequence joins TRBV29-1 and TRBJ2-1, with a weak D call TRBD2 (6 bases). The CDR3 is made up of 18 amino acids. Germline V gives CDR1 SQVTM, CDR2 ANQGSEA. The DNA for the CDR3 is TGCAGCGCCTCAAGACTGGCTGCCCTAGAGGGAGGTGGGAATGGGCAGTTCTTC. Amino acid sequence: CSASRLAALEGGGNGQFF.

This clonotype was counted many times. DNA of the CDR3: TGTGCCAGCAGCTTAGGGTACAGGAGCTTACACGAGCAGTACTTC. It codes for CASSLGYRSLHEQYF. V gene TRBV11-2 combines with J gene TRBJ2-7; D possibly corresponds to TRBD1 (5 bases). This CDR3 contains 15 residues. V was shortened by 1 base and J by 5 bases, with 15 bases between the two germline ends. Per germline, CDR1 SGHAT and CDR2 FQNNGV. The whole variable domain, filled in from reference TRBV11-2 and TRBJ2-7, reads EAGVAQSPRYKIIEKRQSVAFWCNPISGHATLYWYQQILGQGPKLLIQFQNNGVVDDSQLPKDRFSAERLKGVDSTLKIQPAKLEDSAVYLCASSLGYRSLHEQYFGPGTRLTVT.

The genes are TRBV7-3 and TRBJ2-1; 8 bases fit TRBD1. CDR1 SGHTA and CDR2 FQGTGA come from the germline V gene. The CDR3 is 14 amino acids. V shed 8 bases and J 7 bases; nucleotides not matched to a gene: 10. The CDR3 is CASDLGQGTNEQFF. In DNA, the CDR3 is TGTGCCAGCGACTTAGGACAGGGTACGAATGAGCAGTTCTTC.

As for this clonotype: At one end the junction does not follow the germline gene, possibly because of a read error. The rearrangement uses TRBV28 and TRBJ2-6; D possibly corresponds to TRBD1 (5 bases). The CDR3 covers 17 residues. Germline V gene sequence: CDR1 MDHEN, CDR2 SYDVKM. CDR3 sequence (DNA): TGTGCCAGCAGCTTAAACAGGATGGGCTCTGGGGCCAACGCCCTGACTTTC. Translating gives CASSLNRMGSGANALTF.

With regard to this clonotype: An end of the junction does not agree with germline; a read error may underlie this. This chain joins TRBV5-1 and TRBJ2-2; 7 bases align to TRBD2. This CDR3 comprises 16 residues. Per the germline V gene, CDR1 is SGHRS and CDR2 is YFSETQ. This CDR3 reads CTSSLAGGTYTGELFF. CDR3 DNA: TGCACCAGCAGCTTGGCCGGGGGGACGTACACCGGGGAGCTGTTTTTT.

Concerning this clonotype: The conserved final phenylalanine or tryptophan is absent from the CDR3, which likely points to a read error. The DNA is left out, because the CDR3 cannot be placed on it with certainty; the CDR3 is given as TCRdb lists it. V and J are TRBV4-1 and TRBJ2-5; the D call TRBD2 from the table was never checked on the DNA. Counting both end residues, the CDR3 totals 15 amino acids. CDR1 and CDR2 from the germline V gene are MGHRA and YSYEKL. CDR3 region: CASSQGSSGQETHYL.

A word on this clonotype: The junction differs from germline at one of its ends, possibly a read error. The J gene is TRBJ2-7, the V gene TRBV11-2; 8 positions match TRBD2. The length of the CDR3 is 16 residues. Germline lookup yields CDR1 SGHAT and CDR2 FQNNGV. CDR3 loop: CANTTPGREARGERYF. In DNA form, the CDR3 reads TGTGCCAACACGACTCCTGGGCGGGAGGCAAGGGGGGAGCGGTACTTC.

Comments on this clonotype: A read error is likely, as this CDR3 ends without the conserved phenylalanine or tryptophan. The V and J genes are TRBV4-3 and TRBJ2-2, with a tentative D call TRBD2 (5 bases). Germline-derived CDR1 and CDR2 are LGHNA and YSLEER. The CDR3 contains 16 residues. V gave up 11 bases and J gave up 4 bases, with 23 bases separating them. CDR3 nucleotide sequence: TGCGCCGGTAGCCAAGGGCATAGCGTCGGCACCGGGGAGCTGTTTTTG. This translates into CAGSQGHSVGTGELFL.

Comments on this clonotype: Given a much more abundant clone one base away, this may be a read error. The V gene is TRBV5-1, the J gene TRBJ2-6; 8 bases match TRBD1. In germline, CDR1 is SGHRS, CDR2 YFSETQ. The CDR3 loop spans 20 amino acids. The ends lost 0 bases at V and 0 bases at J; junction bases unmatched: 11. This chain's CDR3 is CASSLGAGGGSTSGANVLTF. CDR3 nucleotide sequence: TGCGCCAGCAGCTTGGGGGCAGGGGGCGGTTCGACCTCTGGGGCCAACGTCCTGACTTTC.

This clonotype was counted ten times or more. V is TRBV7-2 and J is TRBJ1-1, with D possibly matching TRBD1 (5 bases). This CDR3 is built from 13 residues. CDR1 and CDR2 (germline): SGHTA, FQGNSA. Between the trimmed V and J ends, which lost 1 base and 7 bases, there was a span of 10 bases. CDR3 sequence (DNA): TGTGCCAGCAGCTTAGTAGTTCAGGGTGAAGCTTTCTTT. It yields the protein CASSLVVQGEAFF.

V is TRBV6-1 and J is TRBJ2-5; 13 bases map to TRBD2. The CDR3 has 19 residues. Germline CDR1 is MNHNS and CDR2 is SASEGT. The CDR3 DNA reads TGTGCTAGCTGTGAAGTTCAGCCGGGACTAGCGGGAATTGTTGAGACCCAGTACTTC. As protein: CASCEVQPGLAGIVETQYF.

The rearrangement links TRBV11-2 to TRBJ2-1; the D gene is possibly TRBD2 (7 bases). Germline CDR1 reads SGHAT; CDR2 reads FQNNGV. The V end was cut by 4 bases, the J end by 10 bases, with 23 bases between. This CDR3 is 16 amino acids long. The CDR3 loop is CASSSRLVGGHTEQFF. Here the CDR3 DNA reads TGTGCCAGCAGCTCCCGACTAGTGGGGGGGCATACAGAGCAGTTCTTC.

The V and J genes are TRBV11-2 and TRBJ2-3; D possibly corresponds to TRBD1 (5 bases). This CDR3 is built from 14 residues. In germline, CDR1 is SGHAT, CDR2 FQNNGV. V dropped 5 bases and J dropped 3 bases, with 12 bases sitting between them. CDR3 in amino acids: CASSVGLPTDTQYF. The CDR3 nucleotides are TGTGCCAGCAGCGTGGGGCTTCCTACAGATACGCAGTATTTT.